This section outlines one T cell receptor (beta chain) sequence together with its context. These data come from a study of response to subunit inactivated influenza vaccine. TCRdb analysed the RT-PCR reads with MiXCR anew, one entry per CDR3 protein. The repertoire includes about 620,000 distinct CDR3 sequences, approximately 10% of them detected once, and roughly 11% sits in the top ten. This sample was also put to use in a study of T cells expressing NK-cell markers. As that study records: What made the TCR beta cDNA was 5'RACE template switching with UMIs. Researchers got TCR beta repertoires out of sorted CD3+CD56+NKG2C+, CD3+CD56+NKG2C- and CD3+CD56-NKG2C+ T cells.

The sample in question was PBMCs from blood, obtained on the day of vaccination. The TCR sequence derives from a man aged 45-65 years who received an inactivated influenza vaccine.

The CDR3 protein is CASSYSGGWVGEKLFF. The CDR3 nucleotides read TGTGCCAGCAGTTACTCTGGGGGGTGGGTAGGTGAAAAACTGTTTTTT. The V call is TRBV6-5, the J call TRBJ1-4; possible D gene TRBD1, 5 bases. V was cut by 0 bases and J by 7 bases, with 15 bases left in between. CDR1 is MNHEY, CDR2 SVGAGI, per germline. The CDR3 length is 16 residues.